Listed below are T cell receptor beta chains from one sample, sequenced in a study of shared clonotypes between healthy human individuals. The protocol was immunoSEQ multiplex PCR, while the TCRdb copy is restricted to in-frame clones and leaves out a portion. The sample yields roughly 2.4 million clones, approximately 96% seen once. Sample: naive CD4+ T cells sorted from blood. The receptors were gathered from a man aged 18 to 29 in good health. The CDR3 runs from the conserved cysteine through the conserved F or W.

j_call v_call cdr3_aa
TRBJ1-6 TRBV5-4 CASSARVTDSPLHF
TRBJ1-5 TRBV6-1 CASSVRTDRGNQPQHF
TRBJ1-6 TRBV18 CASSPLGPGTGVGLKNSPLHF
TRBJ1-6 TRBV7-2 CASSGQPYNSPLHF
TRBJ1-2 TRBV2 CASSEATVYGYTF
TRBJ2-3 TRBV2 CASRTGASTDTQYF
TRBJ2-5 TRBV19 CASSMGGGETQYF
TRBJ1-5 TRBV18 CASSPGRENQPQHF
TRBJ2-1 TRBV5-6 CASSRQMTVYNEQFF
TRBJ2-1 TRBV7-8 CASSLGGWYNEQFF
TRBJ1-4 TRBV6-4 CASSPGGQGFEKLFF
NA TRBV10-3 CAISESGTPEQYF
TRBJ1-1 TRBV13 CASSLGATANEAFF
TRBJ1-2 TRBV19 CASLDRGMLYGYTF
TRBJ2-5 TRBV2 CASSGGASGETQYF
TRBJ2-3 TRBV7-9 CASSFTTHKSQYF
TRBJ1-6 TRBV30 CACSQGGSYNSPLHF
TRBJ2-5 TRBV5-4 CASSLGTVQETQYF
TRBJ2-4 TRBV12-5 CASGLVLWGSNRAAKNIQYF
TRBJ2-7 TRBV27 CASSLDVAGSYEQYF
TRBJ2-5 TRBV25-1 CASRPSGRGKETQYF
TRBJ2-5 TRBV7-9 CASSPGTGFQETQYF
TRBJ1-2 TRBV6-6 CASSLRTGSPRGYTF
TRBJ2-7 TRBV4-3 CASSQDSVVAGAGEQYF
TRBJ2-7 TRBV6-5 CASSYSGREQYF
TRBJ2-1 TRBV2 CASSRGPAEKQFF
TRBJ2-7 TRBV5-1 CASSPGLAAYEQYF